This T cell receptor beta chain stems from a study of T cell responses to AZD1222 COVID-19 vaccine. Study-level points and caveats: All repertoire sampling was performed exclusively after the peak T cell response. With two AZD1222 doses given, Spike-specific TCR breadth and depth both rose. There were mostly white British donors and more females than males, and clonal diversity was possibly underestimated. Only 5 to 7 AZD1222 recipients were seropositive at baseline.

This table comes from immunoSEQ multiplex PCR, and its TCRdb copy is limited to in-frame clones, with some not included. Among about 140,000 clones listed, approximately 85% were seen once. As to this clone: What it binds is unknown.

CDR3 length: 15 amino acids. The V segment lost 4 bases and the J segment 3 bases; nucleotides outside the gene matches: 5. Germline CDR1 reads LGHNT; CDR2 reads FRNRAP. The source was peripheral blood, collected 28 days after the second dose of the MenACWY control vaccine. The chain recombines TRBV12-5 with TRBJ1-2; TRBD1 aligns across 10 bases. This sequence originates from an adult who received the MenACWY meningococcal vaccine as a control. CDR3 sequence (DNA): TGTGCTAGTGGTTCCTCCGGGACAGGGGACTATGGCTACACCTTC. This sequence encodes CASGSSGTGDYGYTF.